A selection of T cell receptor beta chains follows, all from one sample in a study of T-cell reconstitution after alpha-beta-depleted transplantation in children. TCRdb reprocessed the PCR reads via MiXCR and lists one record per CDR3 protein. Of some 600,000 distinct CDR3 sequences in the sample, 13% were seen once. This specimen was PBMCs, mostly from graft donor cells, taken 360 days after TCRalphabeta/CD19-depleted stem cell transplant. All receptors come from a male patient younger than 18 who had a stem cell transplant for acute myeloid leukemia, so the T cells may come from the graft donor. The CDR3 runs from the conserved cysteine through the conserved F or W. The D gene is left open where the match is weak. Size is stated for part of the rows, as once, few or many counts, or as a class when the clone is expanded.

size,V,D,J,CDR3,DNA
few,TRBV11-1,TRBD2,TRBJ2-1,CASSRLIAGRLNPGNNEQFF,TGTGCCAGCAGCCGACTCATAGCGGGTCGACTCAACCCGGGAAACAATGAGCAGTTCTTC
few,TRBV9,TRBD1,TRBJ2-7,CASSARTGGYEQYF,TGTGCCAGCAGCGCTAGGACAGGGGGATACGAGCAGTACTTC
few,TRBV7-8,TRBD1,TRBJ1-4,CASSSTLGQGNEKLFF,TGTGCCAGCAGCTCGACCCTGGGACAGGGTAATGAAAAACTGTTTTTT
many,TRBV9,-,TRBJ2-1,CASSSEGYPNNEQFF,TGTGCCAGCAGCTCGGAAGGCTATCCTAACAATGAGCAGTTCTTC
many,TRBV29-1,-,TRBJ1-2,CSVSLLEGYGYTF,TGCAGCGTTAGTCTGCTCGAGGGCTATGGCTACACCTTC
few,TRBV15,TRBD1,TRBJ1-4,CATSRGAGTGSEKLFF,TGTGCCACCAGCAGGGGAGCCGGGACAGGGAGTGAAAAACTGTTTTTT
-,TRBV12-5,-,TRBJ2-5,CASGLTSRPETQYF,TGTGCTAGTGGTTTGACTAGTAGGCCGGAGACCCAGTACTTC
few,TRBV6-2/TRBV6-3,TRBD2,TRBJ2-7,CASSRPGLAVYEQYF,TGTGCCAGCAGCCGCCCGGGACTAGCGGTTTACGAGCAGTACTTC
many,TRBV6-5,-,TRBJ1-2,CASSYWGYGYTF,TGTGCCAGCAGTTACTGGGGATATGGCTACACCTTC
-,TRBV18,TRBD1,TRBJ2-1,CASTGQVAYNEQFF,TGTGCCAGCACCGGACAGGTCGCCTACAATGAGCAGTTCTTC
many,TRBV29-1,-,TRBJ1-2,CSVVYSNYGYTF,TGCAGCGTGGTGTATTCTAACTATGGCTACACCTTC
many,TRBV20-1,-,TRBJ2-2,CSARLSNTGELFF,TGCAGTGCTAGATTATCTAACACCGGGGAGCTGTTTTTT
few,TRBV3-1,-,TRBJ2-7,CASSQFRDTYYEQYF,TGTGCCAGCAGCCAATTCCGGGACACCTACTACGAGCAGTACTTC
-,TRBV7-2,TRBD2,TRBJ2-3,CASSFGLAGNTQYF,TGTGCCAGCAGCTTCGGACTAGCGGGAAATACGCAGTATTTT
few,TRBV12-3/TRBV12-4,-,TRBJ1-5,CASSFLVNQPQHF,TGTGCCAGCAGCTTCCTAGTAAATCAGCCCCAGCATTTT
few,TRBV25-1,TRBD1,TRBJ2-7,CASSEYKGLGQNYEQYF,TGTGCCAGCAGTGAATATAAGGGTTTGGGACAGAACTACGAGCAGTACTTC
-,TRBV29-1,-,TRBJ1-2,CSGTVQGGYTF,TGCAGCGGGACAGTCCAGGGGGGCTACACCTTC